These 29 T cell receptor beta chains originate from one sample sequenced in a study of blood T cell repertoires in COVID-19. Measured with immunoSEQ multiplex PCR; TCRdb has only the in-frame clones, and not every one. The sample lists more than 95,000 clones, about 80% occurring once. Input material: peripheral blood. These receptors originate from a woman in her forties or fifties with acute or convalescent COVID-19.

This clone was counted a few times. V is TRBV11-2 and J is TRBJ2-2; tentative D call: TRBD2 (5 bases). CDR3 length equals 15 residues. Germline CDR1 reads SGHAT; CDR2 reads FQNNGV. Trimming cost V 1 base and J 1 base, with 7 bases left between them. CDR3 DNA sequence: TGTGCCAGCAGCTTAGGTCGGGGGAACACCGGGGAGCTGTTTTTT. Protein: CASSLGRGNTGELFF. The full variable domain, rest sourced from reference TRBV11-2 and TRBJ2-2, is EAGVAQSPRYKIIEKRQSVAFWCNPISGHATLYWYQQILGQGPKLLIQFQNNGVVDDSQLPKDRFSAERLKGVDSTLKIQPAKLEDSAVYLCASSLGRGNTGELFFGEGSRLTVL.

J is TRBJ1-6 and V is TRBV2; D is unresolved. The CDR3 contains 14 residues. Per the germline V gene, CDR1 is SNHLY and CDR2 is FYNNEI. The V and J ends lost 7 bases and 5 bases respectively, with 12 bases between them. The CDR3 here is CASKKELNNSPLHF. CDR3 DNA: TGTGCCAGCAAGAAAGAGCTTAATAATTCACCCCTCCACTTT.

This rearrangement joins TRBV7-9 to TRBJ1-1, with 7 bases identical to TRBD1. The CDR3 is made up of 14 amino acids. The germline CDR1 and CDR2 sequences are SEHNR and FQNEAQ (reference sequence). The V gene end was trimmed by 5 bases and the J gene end by 1 base; junction bases not matched to a gene: 4. This CDR3 is CASSHRDRNTEAFF. CDR3 DNA sequence: TGTGCCAGCAGCCACCGGGACAGGAACACTGAAGCTTTCTTT. The whole variable domain, remainder taken from reference TRBV7-9 and TRBJ1-1, is DTGVSQNPRHKITKRGQNVTFRCDPISEHNRLYWYRQTLGQGPEFLTYFQNEAQLEKSRLLSDRFSAERPKGSFSTLEIQRTEQGDSAMYLCASSHRDRNTEAFFGQGTRLTVV.

Note on this clone: One end of the junction varies from germline; a read error may be responsible. The chain recombines TRBV12-3 or TRBV12-4 with TRBJ1-2, with 10 nucleotides matching TRBD1. The CDR3 is 11 residues long. DNA of the CDR3: TGTGCCAGCAGCCACAGACAGGGGGCCAACTTC. This codes for CASSHRQGANF.

The chain employs TRBV28 and TRBJ2-7; the match to TRBD2 covers 8 bases. With V trimmed by 1 base and J by 1 base, 9 bases remained unmatched. The germline V gene has CDR1 MDHEN and CDR2 SYDVKM. This CDR3 comprises 17 residues. The CDR3 DNA follows: TGTGCCAGCAGTTTATCCGTCAGCGGGAGAAAGTCCTACGAGCAGTACTTC. It codes for CASSLSVSGRKSYEQYF. The variable domain in full, completed from reference TRBV28 and TRBJ2-7, reads DVKVTQSSRYLVKRTGEKVFLECVQDMDHENMFWYRQDPGLGLRLIYFSYDVKMKEKGDIPEGYSVSREKKERFSLILESASTNQTSMYLCASSLSVSGRKSYEQYFGPGTRLTVT.

The V call is TRBV19, the J call TRBJ1-1; 7 bases are a match to TRBD1. V gave up 4 bases and J gave up 1 base; unmatched junction bases: 6. Germline-derived CDR1 and CDR2 are LNHDA and SQIVND (reference sequence). The CDR3 contains 15 residues. The CDR3 region has the DNA TGTGCCAGTAGTAGGTCCCGGACAGGGAACACTGAAGCTTTCTTT. As protein: CASSRSRTGNTEAFF.

As concerns this clone: One end of the junction is discordant with germline, which a read error may explain. The genes are TRBV5-5 and TRBJ1-2, with TRBD1 identical over 8 bases. The CDR3 covers 15 residues. CDR1 SGHKS and CDR2 YYEKEE come from the germline V gene (reference sequence). DNA for the CDR3: TGTGCCAGCACCTTGGGAACCGGACAGGGCCGGGGCTACACCTTC. The encoded protein is CASTLGTGQGRGYTF.

The chain couples TRBV7-8 to TRBJ1-1, with TRBD1 matching 8 bases. The CDR3 spans 14 residues. J was trimmed by 1 base and V by 5 bases; bases with no gene match: 3. The germline V gene has CDR1 SGHVS and CDR2 FQNEAQ. The CDR3 is CASSDGTGNTEAFF. CDR3 nucleotide sequence: TGTGCCAGCAGCGACGGGACAGGGAACACTGAAGCTTTCTTT.

This clone showed up just a few times. The gene calls are TRBV29-1 and TRBJ2-5; D ambiguous. Deletions cut 7 bases from V and 4 bases from J, with 19 bases between. Germline CDR1 reads SQVTM; CDR2 reads ANQGSEA. The CDR3 extends over 14 amino acids. The chain's CDR3 is CSALPSASRETQYF. In DNA, the CDR3 is TGCAGCGCTCTCCCCAGCGCCAGTAGAGAGACCCAGTACTTC.

This clone came up many times. The V and J genes are TRBV4-1 and TRBJ2-1, with 14 bases that match TRBD2. Germline V gene data show CDR1 as MGHRA and CDR2 as YSYEKL. Trimming removed 4 bases from V and 6 bases from J; junction bases left unmatched: 2. This CDR3 is 15 amino acids long. CDR3 protein: CASSPGLAGANEQFF. The CDR3 bases are TGCGCCAGCAGCCCGGGACTAGCGGGAGCCAATGAGCAGTTCTTC.

This chain joins TRBV6-4 and TRBJ1-3, with no clear D. The CDR3 consists of 15 residues. The germline V and J ends were trimmed by 8 bases and 0 bases, with 14 bases remaining between them. Looked up from germline, CDR1 is MRHNA and CDR2 is SNTAGT. The CDR3 sequence: CASSGSRLSGNTIYF. The CDR3 region has the DNA TGTGCCAGCTCGGGGTCCCGCCTCTCTGGAAACACCATATATTTT.

This clone has just a few counts. J is TRBJ2-2 and V is TRBV23-1; 7 bases are shared with TRBD2. TRBV23-1 is labeled an ORF, and its function is uncertain. This CDR3 contains 15 residues. Trimming took 4 bases from V and 7 from J; bases not matched to a gene: 9. The DNA for the CDR3 is TGCGCCAGCAGTCGCCCGGGACTACCTAACGGGGAGCTGTTTTTT. Translation gives CASSRPGLPNGELFF.

The V call is TRBV21-1, the J call TRBJ1-2; the table's D call TRBD1 went unverified against the DNA. TRBV21-1 corresponds to a pseudogene. The CDR3 spans 17 residues. CDR3 sequence reads: CASSAGGNRLYNYGYTF. Written as DNA, the CDR3 is TGTGCCAGCAGCGCAGGTGGGAACAGGCTCTATAACTATGGCTACACCTTC.

CDR3 DNA sequence: TGTGCCAGCAGCGCCGGAGGAGCGGGGGATCCAGATACGCAGTATTTT. This gives the protein CASSAGGAGDPDTQYF. The chain recombines TRBV6-6 with TRBJ2-3; 8 bases agree with TRBD2. Germline trimming cut 6 bases from V and 4 bases from J; bases unmatched to any gene: 12. The CDR3 is 16 amino acids. Germline assignment: CDR1 MNHNY and CDR2 SVGAGI (reference sequence).

This rearrangement joins TRBV5-4 to TRBJ2-2, with 8 nucleotides matching TRBD1. With 1 base clipped from V and 6 bases from J, the junction kept 8 bases outside the gene matches. Germline-derived CDR1 and CDR2 are SGHNT and YYREEE (reference sequence). The CDR3 consists of 16 residues. The CDR3 DNA follows: TGTGCCAGCAGCTTGTATGTAACAGGGGGATCCGGGGAGCTGTTTTTT. As protein: CASSLYVTGGSGELFF.

The chain joins TRBV10-3 to TRBJ2-2, with D tentatively TRBD2 (5 bases). Per germline, CDR1 ENHRY and CDR2 SYGVKD. With 7 bases removed from V and 4 bases from J, the gap between germline ends came to 13 bases. This CDR3 region has 14 residues. The CDR3 bases are TGTGCCATCACTCCTCTAGGGAGCACCGGGGAGCTGTTTTTT. This codes for CAITPLGSTGELFF.

The chain recombines TRBV2 with TRBJ2-7, with D possibly TRBD1 on 5 matching bases. The germline V and J ends were trimmed by 4 bases and 2 bases, with 15 bases remaining between them. CDR1 and CDR2 from the germline V gene are SNHLY and FYNNEI. CDR3 size: 15 residues. The CDR3 region has the DNA TGTGCCAGCAGTGTACAGGATTTGCAGACCTACGAGCAGTACTTC. Translated: CASSVQDLQTYEQYF.

The chain links TRBV27 to TRBJ1-4; D may be TRBD1 (6 bases). V lost 4 bases and J 8 bases, leaving 11 bases between the germline ends. CDR1 MNHEY and CDR2 SMNVEV come from the germline V gene (reference sequence). The CDR3 totals 13 residues. The CDR3 is CASSSGAREKLFF. The CDR3 bases are TGTGCCAGCAGTTCAGGGGCTAGAGAAAAACTGTTTTTT.

CDR3 bases: TGTGCGTCGCGGGAGATGAACACCGGGGAGCTGTTTTTT. It specifies CASREMNTGELFF. The J gene is TRBJ2-2, the V gene TRBV12-3 or TRBV12-4; 7 positions agree with TRBD2. This CDR3 has 13 amino acids.

The rearrangement links TRBV28 to TRBJ2-2; D is perhaps TRBD1 (6 bases). CDR1 MDHEN and CDR2 SYDVKM come from the germline V gene. The germline V and J ends were trimmed by 5 bases and 5 bases, with 15 bases remaining between them. This CDR3 region has 15 residues. The CDR3: CASSDSGAGTGELFF. CDR3 coding DNA: TGTGCCAGCAGTGATTCAGGGGCTGGGACCGGGGAGCTGTTTTTT.

This chain connects TRBV27 to TRBJ2-1; 13 bases agree with TRBD2. Germline V lookup: CDR1 MNHEY, CDR2 SMNVEV (reference sequence). V lost 5 bases, J lost 10 bases, and 17 bases stayed unmatched. There are 18 residues in the CDR3. CDR3 protein: CASSPGTSGAPSQWEQFF. For the CDR3, the DNA is TGTGCCAGCAGTCCAGGGACTAGCGGGGCTCCCTCTCAATGGGAGCAGTTCTTC.

The gene calls are TRBV6-6 and TRBJ1-1; 7 nucleotides agree with TRBD1. The length of the CDR3 is 14 residues. Germline V gene lookup returns CDR1 MNHNY and CDR2 SVGAGI (reference sequence). J was trimmed by 5 bases and V by 5 bases; bases with no gene match: 8. CDR3 bases: TGTGCCAGCAGTGACAGGGCTCCTCAGACTGAAGCTTTCTTT. It is translated as CASSDRAPQTEAFF.

This clone was counted once. The chain recombines TRBV28 with TRBJ2-7; 10 bases agree with TRBD1. The germline gives CDR1 MDHEN, CDR2 SYDVKM. V was pared by 6 bases and J by 2 bases, with 7 bases of the junction left unmatched. The CDR3 runs 15 residues. DNA for the CDR3: TGTGCCAGCAGGCTGGGACAGGGGAACCCCTACGAGCAGTACTTC. Translating it yields CASRLGQGNPYEQYF.

This sequence joins TRBV9 and TRBJ1-3; 8 bases agree with TRBD1. Germline lookup yields CDR1 SGDLS and CDR2 YYNGEE. The CDR3 is 15 residues long. Trimming cost V 3 bases and J 2 bases; bases outside gene matches: 4. CDR3 in amino acids: CASSERTGTGNTIYF. CDR3 nucleotide sequence: TGTGCCAGCAGCGAGAGGACAGGGACTGGAAACACCATATATTTT.

The V gene is TRBV6-5, the J gene TRBJ1-6; D may be TRBD1 (5 bases). This CDR3 is built from 14 residues. With 7 bases removed from V and 6 bases from J, the gap between germline ends came to 13 bases. CDR1 MNHEY and CDR2 SVGAGI come from the germline V gene. CDR3 coding DNA: TGTGCCAGCACCTGGGGCCAGCGTAATTCACCCCTCCACTTT. Its protein is CASTWGQRNSPLHF.

The chain uses TRBV18 and TRBJ1-5; possibly TRBD1 for D (5 bases). From germline, CDR1 is KGHSH and CDR2 LQKENI. The CDR3 has 14 residues. V was pared by 4 bases and J by 4 bases, with 11 bases between. CDR3 bases: TGTGCCAGCTCACTCCTTAGGGGAAATCAGCCCCAGCATTTT. Translated, it gives CASSLLRGNQPQHF.

The rearrangement joins TRBV6-5 to TRBJ2-3, with 10 positions matching TRBD1. CDR3 length: 16 amino acids. V lost 2 bases to trimming and J lost 2 bases; unmatched junction nucleotides: 4. CDR1 is MNHEY and CDR2 is SVGAGI in the germline V gene. CDR3 sequence (DNA): TGTGCCAGCAGTTACGGACAGGGGGTATACACAGATACGCAGTATTTT. Translated, it gives CASSYGQGVYTDTQYF.

This chain uses TRBV18 with TRBJ1-3, with D maybe TRBD1 (5 bases). Per germline, CDR1 KGHSH and CDR2 LQKENI. With 4 bases removed from V and 0 bases from J, the gap between germline ends came to 10 bases. The CDR3 length is 15 residues. The CDR3 nucleotides read TGTGCCAGCTCACGCGGGGGGAGCTCTGGAAACACCATATATTTT. As protein: CASSRGGSSGNTIYF.

The rearrangement uses TRBV18 and TRBJ1-1, with a tentative D call TRBD1 (6 bases). V was trimmed by 3 bases and J by 8 bases, leaving 13 bases between them. The CDR3 has 13 amino acids. Germline V gene data show CDR1 as KGHSH and CDR2 as LQKENI. The CDR3 nucleotides read TGTGCCAGCTCACCGGCTCTCGGGACAGAAGCTTTCTTT. Its translation: CASSPALGTEAFF.